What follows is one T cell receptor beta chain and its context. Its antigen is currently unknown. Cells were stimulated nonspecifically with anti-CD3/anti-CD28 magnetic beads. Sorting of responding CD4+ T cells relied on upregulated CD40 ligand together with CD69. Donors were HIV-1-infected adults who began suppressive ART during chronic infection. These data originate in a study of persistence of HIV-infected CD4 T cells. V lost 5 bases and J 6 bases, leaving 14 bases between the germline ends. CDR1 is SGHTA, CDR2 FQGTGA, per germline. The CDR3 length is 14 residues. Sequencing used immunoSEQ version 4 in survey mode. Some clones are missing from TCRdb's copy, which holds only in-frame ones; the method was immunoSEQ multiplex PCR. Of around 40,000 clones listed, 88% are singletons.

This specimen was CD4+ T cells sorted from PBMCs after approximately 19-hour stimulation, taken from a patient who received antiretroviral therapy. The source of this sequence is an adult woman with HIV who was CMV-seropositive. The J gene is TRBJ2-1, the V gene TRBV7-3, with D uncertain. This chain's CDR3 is CASSPDGVFNEQFF. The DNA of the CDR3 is TGTGCCAGCAGCCCCGATGGCGTATTCAATGAGCAGTTCTTC.